Shown below are 7 T cell receptor beta chains from a single sample sequenced in a study of blood T cell repertoires in COVID-19. Sequencing was performed with immunoSEQ multiplex PCR; in TCRdb, only in-frame clones are kept and a portion is missing. The data hold tens of thousands of clones, with about 76% observed a single time. The sequencing input was peripheral blood. The origin of the receptors is a human donor in a cohort sampled during active COVID-19.

The chain employs TRBV28 and TRBJ1-4; 8 bases are a match to TRBD1. The CDR3 runs to 14 residues. V shed 7 bases and J 10 bases; nucleotides not matched to a gene: 11. Per germline, CDR1 MDHEN and CDR2 SYDVKM. For the CDR3, the DNA is TGTGCCAGCATAGCCATGGAACAGGGGGGAAAACTGTTTTTT. Translating it yields CASIAMEQGGKLFF.

This clone was seen a handful of times. V is TRBV19 and J is TRBJ2-5; maybe TRBD1 (6 bases). Between the trimmed V and J ends, which lost 4 bases and 5 bases, there was a span of 26 bases. In germline, CDR1 is LNHDA, CDR2 SQIVND (reference sequence). CDR3 length: 18 amino acids. Written as DNA, the CDR3 is TGTGCCAGTAGTACTAGGACAGAAACATTGGGCAGGCGGGAGACCCAGTACTTC. Amino acid sequence: CASSTRTETLGRRETQYF. The full variable domain, its missing parts supplied by reference TRBV19 and TRBJ2-5, is DGGITQSPKYLFRKEGQNVTLSCEQNLNHDAMYWYRQDPGQGLRLIYYSQIVNDFQKGDIAEGYSVSREKKESFPLTVTSAQKNPTAFYLCASSTRTETLGRRETQYFGPGTRLLVL.

The CDR3 reads CASSKGAEETQYF. CDR3 DNA sequence: TGTGCCAGCAGCAAGGGGGCGGAGGAGACCCAGTACTTC. The chain links TRBV11-2 to TRBJ2-5, with TRBD1 matching 7 bases. From germline, CDR1 is SGHAT and CDR2 FQNNGV. CDR3 length: 13 amino acids. V gave up 5 bases and J gave up 5 bases; unmatched junction bases: 5.

V and J are TRBV6-2 or TRBV6-3 and TRBJ2-7; perhaps TRBD2 as D (6 bases). Germline values: CDR1 MNHEY, CDR2 SVGEGT. V lost 4 bases and J lost 4, with 17 bases in between. The CDR3 is made up of 15 amino acids. CDR3 amino acids: CASSFSGTGGYEQYF. The DNA for the CDR3 is TGTGCCAGCAGTTTCTCCGGGACTGGGGGATACGAGCAGTACTTC.

This clone turned up a few times. The chain has TRBV6-1 and TRBJ2-1; 8 positions agree with TRBD2. The germline CDR1 and CDR2 sequences are MNHNS and SASEGT. This CDR3 contains 16 residues. After removal of 2 bases from V and 1 base from J, the junction contained 4 bases not matched to a gene. This CDR3 is CASSEWGGGSYNEQFF. As DNA, the CDR3 is TGTGCCAGCAGTGAATGGGGCGGGGGGTCCTACAATGAGCAGTTCTTC.

This clone came up once. The gene calls are TRBV28 and TRBJ2-2, with 11 bases matching TRBD1. V dropped 5 bases and J dropped 3; count of bases not matched to a gene: 5. The germline gives CDR1 MDHEN, CDR2 SYDVKM. The CDR3 consists of 16 residues. The CDR3 coding sequence is TGTGCCAGCAGTCAACCGGGACAGGGGGACACCGGGGAGCTGTTTTTT. This codes for CASSQPGQGDTGELFF.

The CDR3 DNA follows: TGTGCCAGTAGTCCGGGGGGAGTTGAAGCTTTCTTT. This gives the protein CASSPGGVEAFF. This chain uses TRBV19 with TRBJ1-1, with TRBD1 as a possible D gene (5 bases). In germline, CDR1 is LNHDA, CDR2 SQIVND (reference sequence). CDR3 length: 12 residues. V lost 5 bases, J lost 7 bases, and 11 bases lay in between.